Listed below are T cell receptor beta chains from one sample, sequenced in a study of CD8+ T cells in alopecia areata. Produced via immunoSEQ multiplex PCR; TCRdb's table is partial and in-frame only. The profile covers about 180,000 clones, with 59% appearing a single time and roughly 14% taken by the ten largest. The sequencing used CD4+ T cells sorted from blood, collected at week 0. The receptors stem from a human donor with alopecia areata. Each CDR3 is given with its conserved first and last residue. D genes are given only for firm matches. Part of the rows lack a size; the others show once, few, many or a class for expanded clones.

d_call: .
clone_size: .
v_call: TRBV5-4
j_call: TRBJ2-3
cdr3_aa: CASSIRPPHTQYF
cdr3_nt: TGTGCCAGCAGCATCCGACCCCCTCATACGCAGTATTTT

d_call: .
clone_size: .
v_call: TRBV6-5
j_call: TRBJ2-3
cdr3_aa: CASGTGQTRTDTQYF
cdr3_nt: TGTGCCTCTGGGACGGGTCAGACGAGGACAGATACGCAGTATTTT

d_call: .
clone_size: few
v_call: TRBV18
j_call: TRBJ2-5
cdr3_aa: CASSPGETQYF
cdr3_nt: TGTGCCAGCTCACCAGGGGAGACCCAGTACTTC

d_call: .
clone_size: .
v_call: TRBV7-3
j_call: TRBJ2-5
cdr3_aa: CASSRNREETQYF
cdr3_nt: TGTGCCAGCAGCCGTAACAGGGAAGAGACCCAGTACTTC

d_call: .
clone_size: few
v_call: TRBV7-9
j_call: TRBJ2-7
cdr3_aa: CASSLGQTGYEQYF
cdr3_nt: TGTGCCAGCAGCCTAGGACAGACCGGCTACGAGCAGTACTTC

d_call: .
clone_size: .
v_call: TRBV14
j_call: TRBJ1-2
cdr3_aa: CASSQSSGSNYGYTF
cdr3_nt: TGTGCCAGCAGCCAATCCTCAGGGAGTAACTATGGCTACACCTTC

d_call: .
clone_size: .
v_call: TRBV14
j_call: TRBJ2-1
cdr3_aa: CASSQSWNEQFF
cdr3_nt: TGTGCCAGCAGCCAAAGTTGGAATGAGCAGTTCTTC

d_call: .
clone_size: few
v_call: TRBV6-5
j_call: TRBJ1-2
cdr3_aa: CASSYSLKNYGYTF
cdr3_nt: TGTGCCAGCAGTTACTCGTTAAAGAACTATGGCTACACCTTC

d_call: TRBD1
clone_size: .
v_call: TRBV30
j_call: TRBJ1-5
cdr3_aa: CAWTRTGSNQPQHF
cdr3_nt: TGTGCCTGGACTAGGACAGGGTCGAATCAGCCCCAGCATTTT

d_call: .
clone_size: .
v_call: TRBV9
j_call: TRBJ2-1
cdr3_aa: CASSVATVADYQRDEQFF
cdr3_nt: TGTGCCAGCAGCGTAGCTACAGTCGCGGACTACCAACGCGATGAGCAGTTCTTC

d_call: TRBD2
clone_size: .
v_call: TRBV14
j_call: TRBJ2-1
cdr3_aa: CASSQMGSGGYNEQFF
cdr3_nt: TGTGCCAGCAGCCAGATGGGAAGCGGGGGATACAATGAGCAGTTCTTC

d_call: .
clone_size: few
v_call: TRBV5-1
j_call: TRBJ2-3
cdr3_aa: CASSGRGPGTDTQYF
cdr3_nt: TGCGCCAGCAGCGGCCGGGGCCCCGGCACAGATACGCAGTATTTT

d_call: .
clone_size: .
v_call: TRBV30
j_call: TRBJ2-5
cdr3_aa: CAWIPTEETQYF
cdr3_nt: TGTGCCTGGATCCCGACGGAAGAGACCCAGTACTTC

d_call: TRBD1
clone_size: .
v_call: TRBV5-1
j_call: TRBJ2-1
cdr3_aa: CASSPGGQGWVRSYNEQFF
cdr3_nt: TGCGCCAGCAGCCCAGGGGGACAGGGTTGGGTACGGTCCTACAATGAGCAGTTCTTC

d_call: .
clone_size: .
v_call: TRBV5-1
j_call: TRBJ1-6
cdr3_aa: CASSLEGESPLHF
cdr3_nt: TGCGCCAGCAGCTTGGAGGGGGAGTCACCCCTCCACTTT

d_call: TRBD1
clone_size: .
v_call: TRBV29-1
j_call: TRBJ2-5
cdr3_aa: CSVEGGTGARSQYF
cdr3_nt: TGCAGCGTTGAAGGCGGGACAGGGGCTCGGTCCCAGTACTTC

d_call: TRBD1
clone_size: .
v_call: TRBV5-1
j_call: TRBJ1-2
cdr3_aa: CASSLGRDRDGYTF
cdr3_nt: TGCGCCAGCAGCTTGGGCCGGGACAGGGACGGCTACACCTTC

d_call: TRBD1
clone_size: .
v_call: TRBV20-1
j_call: TRBJ1-1
cdr3_aa: CSASRTGEAFF
cdr3_nt: TGCAGTGCTAGCCGGACAGGTGAAGCTTTCTTT

d_call: .
clone_size: .
v_call: TRBV5-1
j_call: TRBJ2-5
cdr3_aa: CASSMTGYGGRTQYF
cdr3_nt: TGCGCCAGCAGCATGACAGGGTACGGGGGACGGACCCAGTACTTC

d_call: .
clone_size: few
v_call: TRBV6-1
j_call: TRBJ2-3
cdr3_aa: CASSARGTDTQYF
cdr3_nt: TGTGCCAGCAGTGCCCGGGGGACAGATACGCAGTATTTT

d_call: .
clone_size: .
v_call: TRBV14
j_call: TRBJ2-7
cdr3_aa: CASSQVSAGLGEQYF
cdr3_nt: TGTGCCAGCAGCCAAGTCAGCGCTGGTCTGGGGGAGCAGTACTTC

d_call: TRBD1
clone_size: .
v_call: TRBV5-6
j_call: TRBJ2-6
cdr3_aa: CASSFGQGAAGANVLTF
cdr3_nt: TGTGCCAGCAGCTTTGGACAGGGGGCGGCTGGGGCCAACGTCCTGACTTTC

d_call: .
clone_size: .
v_call: TRBV5-1
j_call: TRBJ1-1
cdr3_aa: CASSLRLNTEAFF
cdr3_nt: TGCGCCAGCAGCTTGAGATTGAACACTGAAGCTTTCTTT

d_call: .
clone_size: .
v_call: TRBV5-6
j_call: TRBJ2-5
cdr3_aa: CASSLPGSFRETQYF
cdr3_nt: TGTGCCAGCAGCCTCCCCGGTAGCTTCAGGGAGACCCAGTACTTC

d_call: .
clone_size: .
v_call: TRBV30
j_call: TRBJ2-7
cdr3_aa: CAWSFTHMGEQYF
cdr3_nt: TGTGCCTGGAGCTTCACTCACATGGGGGAGCAGTACTTC

d_call: .
clone_size: .
v_call: TRBV7-2
j_call: TRBJ2-5
cdr3_aa: CASSKQGLETQYF
cdr3_nt: TGTGCCAGCAGCAAACAGGGTTTGGAGACCCAGTACTTC

d_call: .
clone_size: few
v_call: TRBV5-6
j_call: TRBJ2-1
cdr3_aa: CASRTGLGTTHEQFF
cdr3_nt: TGTGCCAGCAGGACAGGACTGGGTACTACTCATGAGCAGTTCTTC

d_call: TRBD1
clone_size: .
v_call: TRBV15
j_call: TRBJ2-6
cdr3_aa: CATSRDLSGGGSGANVLTF
cdr3_nt: TGTGCCACCAGCAGAGATCTGTCAGGGGGCGGGTCTGGGGCCAACGTCCTGACTTTC

d_call: .
clone_size: .
v_call: TRBV7-2
j_call: TRBJ2-7
cdr3_aa: CASSLDRHLQYF
cdr3_nt: TGTGCCAGCAGCTTAGATCGACACCTCCAGTACTTC

d_call: TRBD2
clone_size: .
v_call: TRBV7-9
j_call: TRBJ2-3
cdr3_aa: CASSLSSGFTDTQYF
cdr3_nt: TGTGCCAGCAGCTTATCTAGCGGCTTCACAGATACGCAGTATTTT

d_call: TRBD1
clone_size: .
v_call: TRBV2
j_call: TRBJ2-7
cdr3_aa: CASRKGQSSYEQYF
cdr3_nt: TGTGCCAGCAGGAAGGGACAGTCCTCCTACGAGCAGTACTTC

d_call: TRBD2
clone_size: .
v_call: TRBV6-1
j_call: TRBJ2-1
cdr3_aa: CASSERLAGGMHNEQFF
cdr3_nt: TGTGCCAGCAGTGAAAGGCTTGCGGGGGGGATGCACAATGAGCAGTTCTTC

d_call: .
clone_size: .
v_call: TRBV5-1
j_call: TRBJ1-4
cdr3_aa: CASSFVGTTHEKLFF
cdr3_nt: TGCGCCAGCAGCTTTGTAGGCACAACCCATGAAAAACTGTTTTTT

d_call: .
clone_size: .
v_call: TRBV6-5
j_call: TRBJ1-2
cdr3_aa: CASSRRVGAGYTF
cdr3_nt: TGTGCCAGCAGTAGGAGGGTGGGGGCTGGCTACACCTTC

d_call: TRBD1
clone_size: few
v_call: TRBV30
j_call: TRBJ2-7
cdr3_aa: CAWRTTGVVEQYF
cdr3_nt: TGTGCCTGGAGAACCACAGGGGTTGTCGAGCAGTACTTC

d_call: .
clone_size: few
v_call: TRBV2
j_call: TRBJ1-6
cdr3_aa: CASSENRLNSPLHF
cdr3_nt: TGTGCCAGCAGTGAAAACAGGCTCAATTCACCCCTCCACTTT

d_call: TRBD1
clone_size: few
v_call: TRBV4-1
j_call: TRBJ2-5
cdr3_aa: CASSHPGQGEETQYF
cdr3_nt: TGCGCCAGCAGCCATCCGGGACAGGGGGAAGAGACCCAGTACTTC

d_call: .
clone_size: .
v_call: TRBV25-1
j_call: TRBJ1-4
cdr3_aa: CASSEYPGNNEKLFF
cdr3_nt: TGTGCCAGCAGTGAATATCCGGGGAATAATGAAAAACTGTTTTTT

d_call: .
clone_size: .
v_call: TRBV18
j_call: TRBJ2-3
cdr3_aa: CASSPAAGFTDTQYF
cdr3_nt: TGTGCCAGCTCACCGGCTGCCGGTTTCACAGATACGCAGTATTTT

d_call: .
clone_size: .
v_call: TRBV25-1
j_call: TRBJ2-3
cdr3_aa: CASSELGGRTDTQYF
cdr3_nt: TGTGCCAGCAGTGAACTAGGCGGACGCACAGATACGCAGTATTTT

d_call: .
clone_size: few
v_call: TRBV29-1
j_call: TRBJ2-7
cdr3_aa: CSVERSKGDEQYF
cdr3_nt: TGCAGCGTTGAGCGTAGTAAAGGCGACGAGCAGTACTTC

d_call: TRBD2
clone_size: few
v_call: TRBV30
j_call: TRBJ2-3
cdr3_aa: CAWTPPGLRTDTQYF
cdr3_nt: TGTGCCTGGACCCCTCCGGGACTACGCACAGATACGCAGTATTTT

d_call: TRBD2
clone_size: few
v_call: TRBV4-1
j_call: TRBJ2-7
cdr3_aa: CASSQDPGTTREQYF
cdr3_nt: TGCGCCAGCAGCCAAGACCCAGGGACTACCAGGGAGCAGTACTTC

d_call: .
clone_size: .
v_call: TRBV4-2
j_call: TRBJ2-5
cdr3_aa: CASSLGVGETQYF
cdr3_nt: TGTGCCAGCAGCCTAGGGGTGGGCGAGACCCAGTACTTC

d_call: TRBD1
clone_size: once
v_call: TRBV6-5
j_call: TRBJ2-7
cdr3_aa: CASSPRRGRPGQGSF
cdr3_nt: TGTGCCAGCAGCCCACGGAGGGGGAGGCCGGGACAGGGGTCCTTC

d_call: .
clone_size: .
v_call: TRBV27
j_call: TRBJ1-2
cdr3_aa: CASRPRQDHYGYTF
cdr3_nt: TGTGCCAGCAGACCTAGACAGGACCACTATGGCTACACCTTC

d_call: .
clone_size: .
v_call: TRBV7-9
j_call: TRBJ2-2
cdr3_aa: CASSPDLVTGELFF
cdr3_nt: TGTGCCAGCAGCCCCGATCTGGTCACCGGGGAGCTGTTTTTT

d_call: .
clone_size: .
v_call: TRBV30
j_call: TRBJ1-1
cdr3_aa: CAWSDWGRNTEAFF
cdr3_nt: TGTGCCTGGAGTGACTGGGGGAGGAACACTGAAGCTTTCTTT

d_call: .
clone_size: .
v_call: TRBV29-1
j_call: TRBJ2-6
cdr3_aa: CSTLDSAGANVLTF
cdr3_nt: TGCAGCACTCTAGACAGTGCAGGGGCCAACGTCCTGACTTTC

d_call: TRBD2
clone_size: few
v_call: TRBV29-1
j_call: TRBJ2-1
cdr3_aa: CSVLTSGAAREQFF
cdr3_nt: TGCAGCGTTTTGACTAGCGGGGCTGCCCGCGAGCAGTTCTTC

d_call: .
clone_size: few
v_call: TRBV7-2
j_call: TRBJ1-2
cdr3_aa: CASSLTPRYAGQDRGYTF
cdr3_nt: TGTGCCAGCAGCTTAACCCCCCGATACGCTGGTCAGGATCGTGGCTACACCTTC

d_call: .
clone_size: .
v_call: TRBV16
j_call: TRBJ1-5
cdr3_aa: CASSQLMAANQPQHF
cdr3_nt: TGTGCCAGCAGCCAATTAATGGCAGCGAATCAGCCCCAGCATTTT

d_call: .
clone_size: once
v_call: TRBV30
j_call: TRBJ2-7
cdr3_aa: CAWSVLGNSYEQYF
cdr3_nt: TGTGCCTGGAGTGTACTCGGCAACTCCTACGAGCAGTACTTC

d_call: .
clone_size: .
v_call: TRBV29-1
j_call: TRBJ1-1
cdr3_aa: CSVGHSRGTEAFF
cdr3_nt: TGCAGCGTTGGCCACTCCCGGGGGACTGAAGCTTTCTTT

d_call: .
clone_size: .
v_call: TRBV29-1
j_call: TRBJ2-7
cdr3_aa: CGRRSYEQYF
cdr3_nt: TGCGGGCGGAGGTCCTACGAGCAGTACTTC

d_call: .
clone_size: .
v_call: TRBV30
j_call: TRBJ1-2
cdr3_aa: CAWSVSAARYGYTF
cdr3_nt: TGTGCCTGGAGTGTTTCCGCCGCGAGATATGGCTACACCTTC

d_call: .
clone_size: .
v_call: TRBV5-1
j_call: TRBJ1-1
cdr3_aa: CASSLDRVNTEAFF
cdr3_nt: TGCGCCAGCAGCTTGGACAGAGTGAACACTGAAGCTTTCTTT